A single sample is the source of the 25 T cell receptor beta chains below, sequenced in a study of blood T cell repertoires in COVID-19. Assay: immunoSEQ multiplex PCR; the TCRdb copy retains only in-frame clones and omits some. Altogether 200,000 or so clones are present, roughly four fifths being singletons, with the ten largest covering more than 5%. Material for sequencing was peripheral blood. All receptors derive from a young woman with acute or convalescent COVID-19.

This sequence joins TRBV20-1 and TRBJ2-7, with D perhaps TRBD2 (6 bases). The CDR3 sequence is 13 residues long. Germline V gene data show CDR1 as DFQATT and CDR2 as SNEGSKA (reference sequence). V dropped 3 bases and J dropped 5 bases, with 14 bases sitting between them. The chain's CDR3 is CSASSGRANEQYF. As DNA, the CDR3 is TGCAGTGCTAGTAGCGGACGGGCTAACGAGCAGTACTTC.

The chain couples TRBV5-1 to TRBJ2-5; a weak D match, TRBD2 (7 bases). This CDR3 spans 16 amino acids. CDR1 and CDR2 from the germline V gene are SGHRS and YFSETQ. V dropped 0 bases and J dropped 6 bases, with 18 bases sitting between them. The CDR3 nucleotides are TGCGCCAGCAGCTTGGTAGTAGGGGGGGGCCGAAAGACCCAGTACTTC. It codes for CASSLVVGGGRKTQYF.

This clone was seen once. The CDR3 here is CASSRRPGHPYQETQYF. DNA of the CDR3: TGTGCCAGCAGCCGCCGACCGGGACACCCGTACCAAGAGACCCAGTACTTC. The rearrangement links TRBV14 to TRBJ2-5, with D tentatively TRBD1 (6 bases). The CDR3 covers 17 residues. Germline V gives CDR1 SGHDN, CDR2 FVKESK. V lost 4 bases and J 0 bases, leaving 18 bases between the germline ends.

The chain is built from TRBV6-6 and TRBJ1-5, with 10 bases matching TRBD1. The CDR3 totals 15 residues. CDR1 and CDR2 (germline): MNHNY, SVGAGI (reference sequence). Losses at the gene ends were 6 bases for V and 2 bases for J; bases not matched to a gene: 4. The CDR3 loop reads CASRSGTGGNQPQHF. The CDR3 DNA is TGTGCCAGCAGATCCGGGACAGGGGGCAATCAGCCCCAGCATTTT.

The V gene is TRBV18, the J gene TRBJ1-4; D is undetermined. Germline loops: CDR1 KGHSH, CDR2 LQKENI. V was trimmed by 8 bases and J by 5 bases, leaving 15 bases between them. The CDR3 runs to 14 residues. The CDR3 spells CASRPLGRNEKLFF. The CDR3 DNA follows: TGTGCCAGCCGTCCACTAGGGAGAAATGAAAAACTGTTTTTT.

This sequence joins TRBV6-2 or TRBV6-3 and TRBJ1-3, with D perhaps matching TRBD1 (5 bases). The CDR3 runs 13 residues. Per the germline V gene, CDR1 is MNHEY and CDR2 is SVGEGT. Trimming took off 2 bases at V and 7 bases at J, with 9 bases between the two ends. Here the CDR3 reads CASSYSRGNTIYF. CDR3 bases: TGTGCCAGCAGTTACAGTCGGGGGAACACCATATATTTT.

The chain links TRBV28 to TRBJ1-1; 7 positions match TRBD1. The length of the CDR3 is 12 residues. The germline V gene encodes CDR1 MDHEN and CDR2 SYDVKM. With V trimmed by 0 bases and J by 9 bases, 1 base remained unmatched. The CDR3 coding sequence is TGTGCCAGCAGTTTATGGGGACAGAAAGCTTTCTTT. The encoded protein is CASSLWGQKAFF.

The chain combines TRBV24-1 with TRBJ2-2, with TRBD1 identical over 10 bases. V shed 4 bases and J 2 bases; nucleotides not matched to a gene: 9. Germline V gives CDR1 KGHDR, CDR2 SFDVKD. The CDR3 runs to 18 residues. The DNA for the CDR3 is TGTGCCACCAGTGACCCGCTTCGACAGGGGGCCAACACCGGGGAGCTGTTTTTT. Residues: CATSDPLRQGANTGELFF.

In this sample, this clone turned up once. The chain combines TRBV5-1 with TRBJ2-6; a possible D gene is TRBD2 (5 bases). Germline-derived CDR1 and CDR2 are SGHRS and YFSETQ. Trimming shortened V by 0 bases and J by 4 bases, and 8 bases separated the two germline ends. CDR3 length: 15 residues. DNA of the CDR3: TGCGCCAGCAGCTTGGTAGGAGGCGGGGCCAACGTCCTGACTTTC. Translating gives CASSLVGGGANVLTF. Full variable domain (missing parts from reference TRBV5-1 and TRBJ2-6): KAGVTQTPRYLIKTRGQQVTLSCSPISGHRSVSWYQQTPGQGLQFLFEYFSETQRNKGNFPGRFSGRQFSNSRSEMNVSTLELGDSALYLCASSLVGGGANVLTFGAGSRLTVL.

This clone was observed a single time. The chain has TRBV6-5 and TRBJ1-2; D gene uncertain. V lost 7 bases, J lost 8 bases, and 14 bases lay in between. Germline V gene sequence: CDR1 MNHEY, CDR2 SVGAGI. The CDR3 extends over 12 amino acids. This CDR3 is CASTGGRVGYTF. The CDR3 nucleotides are TGTGCCAGCACCGGCGGGCGGGTCGGCTACACCTTC.

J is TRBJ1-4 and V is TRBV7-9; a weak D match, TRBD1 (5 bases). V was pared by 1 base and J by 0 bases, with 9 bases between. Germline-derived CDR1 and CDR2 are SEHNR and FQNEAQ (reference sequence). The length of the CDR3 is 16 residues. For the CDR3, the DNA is TGTGCCAGCAGCTTAGTGGGGGGACCAACTAATGAAAAACTGTTTTTT. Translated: CASSLVGGPTNEKLFF.

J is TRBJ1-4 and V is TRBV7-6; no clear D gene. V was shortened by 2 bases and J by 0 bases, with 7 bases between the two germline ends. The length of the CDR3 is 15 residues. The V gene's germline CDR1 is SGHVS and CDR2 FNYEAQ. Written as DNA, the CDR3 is TGTGCCAGCAGCTTAAGCCAATCAACTAATGAAAAACTGTTTTTT. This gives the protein CASSLSQSTNEKLFF.

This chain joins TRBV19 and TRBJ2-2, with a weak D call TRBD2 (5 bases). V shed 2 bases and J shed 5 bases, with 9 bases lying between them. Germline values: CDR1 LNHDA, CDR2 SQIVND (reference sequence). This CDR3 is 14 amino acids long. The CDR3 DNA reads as TGTGCCAGTAGTATAAAAAGAGGGACCGGGGAGCTGTTTTTT. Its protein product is CASSIKRGTGELFF. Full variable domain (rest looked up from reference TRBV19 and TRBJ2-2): DGGITQSPKYLFRKEGQNVTLSCEQNLNHDAMYWYRQDPGQGLRLIYYSQIVNDFQKGDIAEGYSVSREKKESFPLTVTSAQKNPTAFYLCASSIKRGTGELFFGEGSRLTVL.

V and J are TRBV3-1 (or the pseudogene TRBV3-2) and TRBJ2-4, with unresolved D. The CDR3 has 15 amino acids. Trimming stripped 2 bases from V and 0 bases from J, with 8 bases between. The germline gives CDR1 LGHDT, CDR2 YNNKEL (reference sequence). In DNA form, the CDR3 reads TGTGCCAGCAGCCAACCGACACTAGCCAAAAACATTCAGTACTTC. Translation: CASSQPTLAKNIQYF.

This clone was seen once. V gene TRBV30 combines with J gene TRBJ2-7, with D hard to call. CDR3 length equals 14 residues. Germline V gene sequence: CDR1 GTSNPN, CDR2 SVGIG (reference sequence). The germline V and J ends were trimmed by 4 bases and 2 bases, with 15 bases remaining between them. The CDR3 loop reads CAWTQPPSPYEQYF. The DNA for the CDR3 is TGTGCCTGGACACAGCCTCCGTCCCCCTACGAGCAGTACTTC.

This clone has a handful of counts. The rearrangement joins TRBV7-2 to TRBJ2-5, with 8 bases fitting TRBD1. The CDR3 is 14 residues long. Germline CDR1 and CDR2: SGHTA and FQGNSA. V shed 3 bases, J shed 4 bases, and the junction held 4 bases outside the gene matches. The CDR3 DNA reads TGTGCCAGCAGCTTCCTCAGGGGGCGAGAGACCCAGTACTTC. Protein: CASSFLRGRETQYF.

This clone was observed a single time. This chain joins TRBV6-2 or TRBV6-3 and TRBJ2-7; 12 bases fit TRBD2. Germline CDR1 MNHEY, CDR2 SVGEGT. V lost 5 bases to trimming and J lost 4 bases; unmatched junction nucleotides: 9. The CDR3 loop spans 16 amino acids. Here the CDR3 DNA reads TGTGCCAGCAGTCTCCTAACTAGCGGGAGGTTATACGAGCAGTACTTC. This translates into CASSLLTSGRLYEQYF.

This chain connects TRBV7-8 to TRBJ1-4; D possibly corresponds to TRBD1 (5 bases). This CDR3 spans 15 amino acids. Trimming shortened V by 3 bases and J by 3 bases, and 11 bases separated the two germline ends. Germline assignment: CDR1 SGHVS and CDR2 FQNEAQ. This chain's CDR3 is CASSFGGRANEKLFF. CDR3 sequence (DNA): TGTGCCAGCAGCTTCGGGGGTAGGGCTAATGAAAAACTGTTTTTT.

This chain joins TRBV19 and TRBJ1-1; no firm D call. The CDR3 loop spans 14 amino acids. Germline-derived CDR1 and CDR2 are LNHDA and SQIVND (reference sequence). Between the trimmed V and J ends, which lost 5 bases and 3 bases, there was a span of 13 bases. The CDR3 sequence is CASSPAGRDTEAFF. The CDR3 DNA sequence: TGTGCCAGTAGTCCGGCGGGCCGGGACACTGAAGCTTTCTTT.

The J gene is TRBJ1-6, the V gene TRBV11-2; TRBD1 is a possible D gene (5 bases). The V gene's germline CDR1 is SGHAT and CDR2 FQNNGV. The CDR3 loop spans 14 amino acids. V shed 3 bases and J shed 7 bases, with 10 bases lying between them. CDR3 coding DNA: TGTGCCAGCAGCTTGCGGGGGAGGAATTCACCCCTCCACTTT. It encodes CASSLRGRNSPLHF.

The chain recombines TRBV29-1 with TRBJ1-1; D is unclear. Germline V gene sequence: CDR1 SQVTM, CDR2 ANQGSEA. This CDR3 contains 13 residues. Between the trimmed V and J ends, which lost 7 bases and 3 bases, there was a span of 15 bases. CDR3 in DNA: TGCAGCGCCGCCGGAGGGATGTACACTGAAGCTTTCTTT. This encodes CSAAGGMYTEAFF.

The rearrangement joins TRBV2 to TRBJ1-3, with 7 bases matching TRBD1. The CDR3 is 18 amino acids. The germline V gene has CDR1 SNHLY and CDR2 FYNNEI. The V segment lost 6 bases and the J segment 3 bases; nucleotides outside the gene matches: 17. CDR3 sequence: CASSAHLLQTGDGNTIYF. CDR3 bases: TGTGCCAGCAGCGCGCATCTTTTACAAACAGGGGATGGAAACACCATATATTTT.

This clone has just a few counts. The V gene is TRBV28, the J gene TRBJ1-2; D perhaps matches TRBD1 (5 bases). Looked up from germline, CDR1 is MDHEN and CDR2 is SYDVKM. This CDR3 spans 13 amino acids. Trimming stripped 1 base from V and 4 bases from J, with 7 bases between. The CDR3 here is CASSLLTAYGYTF. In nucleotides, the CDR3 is TGTGCCAGCAGTTTATTGACAGCCTATGGCTACACCTTC.

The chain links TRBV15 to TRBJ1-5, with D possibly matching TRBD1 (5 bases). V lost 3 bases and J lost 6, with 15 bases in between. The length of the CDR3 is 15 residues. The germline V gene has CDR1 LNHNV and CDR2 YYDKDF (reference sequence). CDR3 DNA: TGTGCCACCAGCAGGGAGGGGTTTTTGGGTCAGCCCCAGCATTTT. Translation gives CATSREGFLGQPQHF.

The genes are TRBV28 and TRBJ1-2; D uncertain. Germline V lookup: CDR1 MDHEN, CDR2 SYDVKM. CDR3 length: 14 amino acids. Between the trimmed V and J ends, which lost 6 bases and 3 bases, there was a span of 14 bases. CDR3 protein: CASSPGLTDYGYTF. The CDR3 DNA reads TGTGCCAGCAGCCCCGGACTTACGGACTATGGCTACACCTTC.